A single sample is the source of the 17 T cell receptor beta chains below, sequenced in a study of identical twins. In TCRdb, the 5' RACE reads were re-called with MiXCR into one record per CDR3 protein. Counted here are around 680,000 distinct CDR3 sequences, more than 6.5% occurring once; the ten biggest clones make up 0.98%. These data were also reused for a study on yellow fever vaccine responses in identical twins.

Specimen: PBMCs. The receptors were gathered from a woman between 18 and 29 years old in good health.

This clonotype has at least ten counts. The CDR3 nucleotides read TGTGCCAGCAGCTTAGTCTCCTTAACTAGCACAGATACGCAGTATTTT. Translated, it gives CASSLVSLTSTDTQYF. V and J are TRBV7-2 and TRBJ2-3; no definite D call. V lost 1 base and J lost 0, with 11 bases in between. CDR1 and CDR2 (germline): SGHTA, FQGNSA. The CDR3 is 16 amino acids. Supplemented by reference TRBV7-2 and TRBJ2-3, the full variable domain reads GAGVSQSPSNKVTEKGKDVELRCDPISGHTALYWYRQSLGQGLEFLIYFQGNSAPDKSGLPSDRFSAERTGGSVSTLTIQRTQQEDSAVYLCASSLVSLTSTDTQYFGPGTRLTVL.

This clonotype was seen repeatedly, ten times or more. CDR3 residues: CSASWEGNQPQHF. Here the CDR3 DNA reads TGCAGCGCCAGTTGGGAGGGCAATCAGCCCCAGCATTTT. The chain carries TRBV29-1 and TRBJ1-5, with D unresolved. Per the germline V gene, CDR1 is SQVTM and CDR2 is ANQGSEA. Trimming left V 7 bases short and J 2 bases short, with 12 bases between. The CDR3 length is 13 residues.

This clonotype was seen at least ten times. The chain combines TRBV20-1 with TRBJ2-3; a weak D match, TRBD2 (6 bases). Germline lookup yields CDR1 DFQATT and CDR2 SNEGSKA (reference sequence). The CDR3 is 13 residues long. Deletions cut 3 bases from V and 4 bases from J, with 11 bases between. DNA for the CDR3: TGCAGTGCTAGGGAGGGTCACCCAGATACGCAGTATTTT. The encoded protein is CSAREGHPDTQYF.

This clonotype was seen a few times. The chain uses TRBV10-3 and TRBJ1-2, with D possibly matching TRBD1 (6 bases). CDR3 length: 15 residues. V was trimmed by 7 bases and J by 2 bases, leaving 17 bases between them. Germline lookup yields CDR1 ENHRY and CDR2 SYGVKD. The CDR3 spells CAITGDRAWNYGYTF. The DNA for the CDR3 is TGTGCCATCACAGGGGATAGGGCTTGGAACTATGGCTACACCTTC.

V usage is TRBV9 and J usage is TRBJ2-7, with TRBD2 identical over 10 bases. Germline values: CDR1 SGDLS, CDR2 YYNGEE. V trimming: 7 bases; J trimming: 4 bases; junction bases outside the gene matches: 14. The CDR3 runs to 16 residues. CDR3 bases: TGTGCCAGCGAGGTCCTAGCGGGAGACCATATGTACGAGCAGTACTTC. Protein product: CASEVLAGDHMYEQYF.

The chain carries TRBV28 and TRBJ2-4, with D uncertain. Trimming took 7 bases from V and 1 from J, leaving 17 bases between them. Looked up from germline, CDR1 is MDHEN and CDR2 is SYDVKM. This CDR3 has 16 residues. The CDR3 nucleotides are TGTGCCAGCAACCCTCAGGCGGTTCGGGCCAAAAACATTCAGTACTTC. Translating it yields CASNPQAVRAKNIQYF.

This clonotype was counted a few times. This chain connects TRBV10-3 to TRBJ2-3; either TRBD1 or TRBD2 may supply D (5 bases each). This CDR3 is 13 amino acids long. V gave up 2 bases and J gave up 7 bases, with 10 bases separating them. Looked up from germline, CDR1 is ENHRY and CDR2 is SYGVKD. The CDR3 spells CAISESGDHTQYF. As DNA, the CDR3 is TGTGCCATCAGTGAGAGTGGGGACCATACGCAGTATTTT.

This clonotype has a count of ten or more. This chain joins TRBV12-3 or TRBV12-4 and TRBJ2-7; TRBD2 is a possible D gene (5 bases). Trimming took off 4 bases at V and 5 bases at J, with 9 bases between the two ends. The CDR3 consists of 12 residues. The DNA for the CDR3 is TGTGCCAGCAGTTGGGCCGGGGACGAGCAGTACTTC. This codes for CASSWAGDEQYF.

The sample holds a few counts of this clonotype. This chain links TRBV2 with TRBJ2-3, with no clear D. The CDR3 spans 14 residues. CDR1 and CDR2 (germline): SNHLY, FYNNEI. V dropped 4 bases and J dropped 6 bases, with 14 bases sitting between them. Here the CDR3 DNA reads TGTGCCAGCAGTGCTCTAGGTAGATTGGATACGCAGTATTTT. Translating it yields CASSALGRLDTQYF.

The rearrangement uses TRBV29-1 and TRBJ2-5; 8 nucleotides match TRBD1. The trim removed 3 bases at V and 4 bases at J, leaving 4 bases unmatched. Per the germline V gene, CDR1 is SQVTM and CDR2 is ANQGSEA. The CDR3 runs 13 residues. The CDR3 loop is CSVDRGQLETQYF. CDR3 coding DNA: TGCAGCGTTGACAGGGGGCAGCTAGAGACCCAGTACTTC.

This clonotype was detected only a few times. The gene calls are TRBV2 and TRBJ2-7; D assignment may be TRBD1 or TRBD2 (5 bases each). The germline V gene encodes CDR1 SNHLY and CDR2 FYNNEI. Trimming took 6 bases from V and 0 from J, leaving 18 bases between them. The CDR3 runs 16 residues. For the CDR3, the DNA is TGTGCCAGCAGCGTCATCCGGGACCCGCGCTCCTACGAGCAGTACTTC. This encodes CASSVIRDPRSYEQYF.

This clonotype was picked up a small number of times. The rearrangement joins TRBV10-3 to TRBJ2-3; D perhaps matches TRBD1 (6 bases). CDR3 length: 15 amino acids. Germline loops: CDR1 ENHRY, CDR2 SYGVKD. V gave up 5 bases and J gave up 0 bases, with 12 bases separating them. The CDR3 DNA is TGTGCCATCAGTAGCAGGACAGCTAGCACAGATACGCAGTATTTT. This sequence encodes CAISSRTASTDTQYF.

V is TRBV7-6 and J is TRBJ2-1, with 10 nucleotides matching TRBD2. Germline trimming cut 1 base from V and 8 bases from J; bases unmatched to any gene: 5. From germline, CDR1 is SGHVS and CDR2 FNYEAQ. The CDR3 totals 15 residues. This CDR3 is CASSLEAGGPDEQFF. The DNA of the CDR3 is TGTGCCAGCAGCTTAGAAGCGGGAGGGCCTGATGAGCAGTTCTTC.

A few counts support this clonotype. The gene calls are TRBV3-1 and TRBJ2-7; 9 bases are shared with TRBD2. Germline loops: CDR1 LGHDT, CDR2 YNNKEL (reference sequence). The V gene end was trimmed by 0 bases and the J gene end by 4 bases; junction bases not matched to a gene: 7. The CDR3 is 16 amino acids. CDR3 in DNA: TGTGCCAGCAGCCAAGAGGGCGGGAGGGCTTTTTACGAGCAGTACTTC. Amino acids: CASSQEGGRAFYEQYF.

This clonotype was seen many times. The rearrangement uses TRBV28 and TRBJ2-1; TRBD1 aligns across 11 bases. The V and J ends lost 5 bases and 8 bases, in that order; junction bases with no gene match: 8. The CDR3 loop spans 15 amino acids. Per germline, CDR1 MDHEN and CDR2 SYDVKM. CDR3 bases: TGTGCCAGCAGTGTGATGGACAGGGGGCACGATGAGCAGTTCTTC. Translated: CASSVMDRGHDEQFF.

V and J are TRBV12-3 or TRBV12-4 and TRBJ2-7; possible D gene TRBD2, 6 bases. The CDR3 length is 14 residues. V lost 3 bases to trimming and J lost 0 bases, with 9 bases between them. CDR3 region: CASSLGLSSYEQYF. DNA for the CDR3: TGTGCCAGCAGTTTGGGACTTAGCTCCTACGAGCAGTACTTC.

This clonotype was found a few times. The gene calls are TRBV4-1 and TRBJ2-1, with 13 bases that match TRBD2. Germline V gene lookup returns CDR1 MGHRA and CDR2 YSYEKL. V trimming: 1 base; J trimming: 5 bases; junction bases outside the gene matches: 2. This CDR3 comprises 16 residues. The CDR3 region has the DNA TGCGCCAGCAGCCAAGCACTAGCGGGGGGGGACAATGAGCAGTTCTTC. Translated: CASSQALAGGDNEQFF.